This TCR beta chain stems from a study of blood T cell repertoires in COVID-19. Turning to the study itself: The cDNA or gDNA used as material had been derived from T cells, B-cell-depleted T cells, or PBMCs.

Trimming took off 10 bases at V and 1 base at J, with 16 bases between the two ends. This CDR3 spans 14 amino acids. Germline V gene lookup returns CDR1 LNHDA and CDR2 SQIVND (reference sequence). Produced via immunoSEQ multiplex PCR; TCRdb's table is partial and in-frame only. Here the sample spans some 270,000 clones, roughly 90% being singletons. Participants reported their clinical history, and cohort assignment relied on those reports. This clonotype originated in a man aged 40-49 years who had been exposed to COVID-19. Specimen: PBMCs or T cells enriched from blood (not recorded which). V gene TRBV19 combines with J gene TRBJ1-1; weak D call: TRBD1 (5 bases). CDR3 in DNA: TGTGCCACCAACCCGGGGGGGAAGAACACTGAAGCTTTCTTT. As protein: CATNPGGKNTEAFF.